This T cell receptor (beta chain) was recovered during a study of tumor and adjacent non-tumor tissue in lung cancer. Three rounds of nested PCR, following a modified ARM-PCR protocol, produced the TCRbeta library. One entry per CDR3 protein, called by TCRdb with MiXCR from the multiplex PCR reads. The table includes about 200,000 distinct CDR3 sequences, 60% to 85% detected once. About this clonotype: The germline gene is not matched at one end of the junction; a read error may be the cause.

The CDR3 covers 13 residues. Looked up from germline, CDR1 is MNHEY and CDR2 is SVGEGT. The template was RNA from unsorted bulk tissue. The source material was lung tumor tissue. The chain couples TRBV6-2 or TRBV6-3 to TRBJ2-7, with D maybe TRBD2 (6 bases). This receptor was identified in a man aged 55 to 69 with non-small cell lung cancer. CDR3 sequence reads: CASRAGNSYVQYF. The CDR3 region has the DNA TGTGCCAGCAGGGCGGGGAACTCCTACGTGCAGTACTTC.